A single sample gave rise to the 14 T cell receptor beta chains below, sequenced in a study of blood T cell repertoires in COVID-19. The data were produced by immunoSEQ multiplex PCR, yet TCRdb's version contains in-frame clones alone and is incomplete. The sample lists 370,000 or so clones, around 87% occurring once. Sequenced material: PBMCs or T cells enriched from blood (not recorded which). The source of these receptors is a man younger than 40 who had recovered from COVID-19.

The V gene is TRBV10-3, the J gene TRBJ1-1; D might be TRBD1 (6 bases). The CDR3 is 13 residues long. Trimming stripped 10 bases from V and 5 bases from J, with 17 bases between. Germline V lookup: CDR1 ENHRY, CDR2 SYGVKD. CDR3 loop: CATNREGRTEAFF. CDR3 DNA sequence: TGTGCCACCAACAGGGAGGGAAGGACTGAAGCTTTCTTT.

The chain employs TRBV4-1 and TRBJ2-5; maybe TRBD1 (6 bases). Germline V lookup: CDR1 MGHRA, CDR2 YSYEKL. V was shortened by 2 bases and J by 5 bases, with 6 bases between the two germline ends. The length of the CDR3 is 12 residues. CDR3 loop: CASSQQGETQYF. CDR3 DNA: TGCGCCAGCAGCCAACAGGGGGAGACCCAGTACTTC.

The J gene is TRBJ2-7, the V gene TRBV2, with D unclear. Between the trimmed V and J ends, which lost 3 bases and 3 bases, there was a span of 12 bases. The CDR3 spans 14 residues. Germline V gene data show CDR1 as SNHLY and CDR2 as FYNNEI. The CDR3 bases are TGTGCCAGCAGTGATAGGCTAGAGTTCTACGAGCAGTACTTC. Protein sequence: CASSDRLEFYEQYF.

The chain uses TRBV10-3 and TRBJ1-1, with 9 bases aligning to TRBD1. CDR3 length: 15 residues. CDR1 is ENHRY, CDR2 SYGVKD, per germline. The V and J ends lost 6 bases and 2 bases, in that order; junction bases with no gene match: 7. CDR3 amino acids: CAIRTPGQGNTEAFF. The CDR3 DNA reads TGTGCCATCAGGACCCCGGGACAGGGTAACACTGAAGCTTTCTTT.

V is TRBV18 and J is TRBJ2-6, with 9 bases fitting TRBD1. The germline gives CDR1 KGHSH, CDR2 LQKENI. V dropped 3 bases and J dropped 0; count of bases not matched to a gene: 21. This CDR3 has 23 amino acids. The CDR3 DNA follows: TGTGCCAGCTCACCGATTGGCCCGGGACAGGGAAGTAGAAGGTCCTCTGGGGCCAACGTCCTGACTTTC. It specifies CASSPIGPGQGSRRSSGANVLTF.

This sequence joins TRBV6-5 and TRBJ2-7, with D tentatively TRBD1 (5 bases). Trimming left V 4 bases short and J 0 bases short, with 13 bases between. Per the germline V gene, CDR1 is MNHEY and CDR2 is SVGAGI. The length of the CDR3 is 15 residues. The CDR3 is CASSSRTTASYEQYF. CDR3 DNA sequence: TGTGCCAGCAGTTCCCGGACGACAGCCTCCTACGAGCAGTACTTC.

This clone was observed a single time. This chain joins TRBV5-1 and TRBJ2-7; 7 positions match TRBD1. This CDR3 contains 14 residues. Germline V gene lookup returns CDR1 SGHRS and CDR2 YFSETQ. Unmatched junction bases numbered 6, after V lost 2 bases and J lost 4 bases. The CDR3: CASSFDRETYEQYF. The CDR3 coding sequence is TGCGCCAGCAGCTTCGACAGGGAAACGTACGAGCAGTACTTC.

The V call is TRBV28, the J call TRBJ2-7; weak D call: TRBD1 (6 bases). Germline V CDR1 and CDR2: MDHEN, SYDVKM. V was trimmed by 3 bases and J by 2 bases, leaving 17 bases between them. The CDR3 extends over 16 amino acids. CDR3 coding DNA: TGTGCCAGCAGTTTTCCTAATACAGGGTCCCCCTACGAGCAGTACTTC. It codes for CASSFPNTGSPYEQYF.

The chain uses TRBV19 and TRBJ1-3; no reliable D call. V was trimmed by 10 bases and J by 4 bases, leaving 11 bases between them. This CDR3 is built from 12 residues. CDR1 and CDR2 from the germline V gene are LNHDA and SQIVND (reference sequence). Here the CDR3 DNA reads TGTGCCACCTCGTCTCTCGGAAACACCATATATTTT. Translation: CATSSLGNTIYF.

This clone was counted only a few times. The V gene is TRBV18, the J gene TRBJ1-1, with D possibly TRBD1 on 5 matching bases. Germline V gives CDR1 KGHSH, CDR2 LQKENI. V was pared by 0 bases and J by 4 bases, with 12 bases between. The CDR3 is made up of 15 amino acids. CDR3 protein: CASSPPGGFGTEAFF. CDR3 DNA: TGTGCCAGCTCACCACCGGGGGGATTCGGCACTGAAGCTTTCTTT.

The chain recombines TRBV7-9 with TRBJ2-3; 10 nucleotides match TRBD2. The germline CDR1 and CDR2 sequences are SEHNR and FQNEAQ (reference sequence). The CDR3 has 16 amino acids. The ends lost 4 bases at V and 5 bases at J; junction bases unmatched: 9. The CDR3 DNA sequence: TGTGCCAGCAGCTCCCGGGGGGCTAGCGGGGGAGATACGCAGTATTTT. It yields the protein CASSSRGASGGDTQYF.

This sequence joins TRBV6-5 and TRBJ1-4, with 7 bases that match TRBD1. The J segment lost 7 bases and the V segment lost 5 bases, leaving 7 bases of the junction unmatched. The CDR3 runs 14 residues. Germline V gives CDR1 MNHEY, CDR2 SVGAGI. CDR3 DNA sequence: TGTGCCAGCAGTAGACAGGGATTAGGTGAAAAACTGTTTTTT. Translating it yields CASSRQGLGEKLFF.

The rearrangement links TRBV10-2 to TRBJ2-5, with a weak D call TRBD2 (5 bases). V lost 10 bases and J lost 4, with 19 bases in between. This CDR3 spans 14 amino acids. Germline V gene data show CDR1 as WSHSY and CDR2 as SAAADI. The CDR3 sequence: CATYHGVSGETQYF. The CDR3 DNA reads TGCGCCACCTATCACGGGGTCTCGGGAGAGACCCAGTACTTC.

The chain combines TRBV5-3 with TRBJ1-6, with D uncertain. TRBV5-3 is an ORF; its function is uncertain. This CDR3 contains 16 residues. The V gene lost 7 bases and the J gene lost 0 bases, with 14 bases spanning the gap. CDR3 nucleotide sequence: TGTGCCAGATGCACTTCGTCGGGCTCCTATAATTCACCCCTCCACTTT. Its protein is CARCTSSGSYNSPLHF.